A few counts support the clone carrying this T cell receptor (beta chain). Its antigen remains unidentified. The data derive from a study of identical twins. TCRdb re-derived calls from the 5' RACE reads in MiXCR, one entry per CDR3 protein. The sample shows around 480,000 distinct CDR3 sequences, approximately 14% of them seen only once. Findings and caveats of the study: Cross-sectional statistics, not tracking of the same donors, supported the conclusions. Low generation probability was overrepresented in out-of-frame alpha sequences shared by twins. The more abundant beta clonotypes in cord blood had fewer insertions, and memory repertoires did not show this.

The germline gives CDR1 MGHRA, CDR2 YSYEKL. The CDR3 is 17 amino acids. Trimming pared 0 bases from V and 0 bases from J, leaving 13 bases between. The same data also contributed to another study, on yellow fever vaccine responses in identical twins.

This TCR was sampled from a woman between 18 and 30 years old in good health. The rearrangement uses TRBV4-1 and TRBJ2-3; weak D call: TRBD1 (6 bases). Sequences were obtained from CD4+ T cells sorted from blood. The CDR3 reads CASSQERGKRSTDTQYF. CDR3 DNA sequence: TGCGCCAGCAGCCAAGAGAGGGGGAAGAGGAGCACAGATACGCAGTATTTT.